The 8 T cell receptor beta chains listed next were all sequenced from one sample in a study of cytomegalovirus exposure and HLA in healthy donors. 13 Jbeta primers and 60 Vbeta primers were used for the PCR. Profiled with immunoSEQ multiplex PCR; TCRdb holds only in-frame clones, not every one. The repertoire holds approximately 190,000 clones, with 70% to 80% as singletons. The sequencing sample was made of PBMCs. Receptors were obtained from a woman younger than 45 in good health and CMV-seropositive.

This chain connects TRBV10-3 to TRBJ2-3, with TRBD2 as a possible D gene (6 bases). This CDR3 is 19 amino acids long. The germline V gene encodes CDR1 ENHRY and CDR2 SYGVKD. V lost 5 bases to trimming and J lost 2 bases, with 26 bases between them. For the CDR3, the DNA is TGTGCCATCAGTAAGCACCTCCTCGAGGCTAGCGTAACCACAGATACGCAGTATTTT. Its translation: CAISKHLLEASVTTDTQYF.

As to this clone: Other nucleotide sequences from this sample produce the same CDR3. V gene TRBV5-1 combines with J gene TRBJ1-4, with 7 nucleotides matching TRBD1. Looked up from germline, CDR1 is SGHRS and CDR2 is YFSETQ. Trimming removed 0 bases from V and 6 bases from J; junction bases left unmatched: 5. This CDR3 has 15 amino acids. The CDR3 bases are TGCGCCAGCAGCTTGGGGTCAGGGGGTCATGAAAAACTGTTTTTT. Encoded protein: CASSLGSGGHEKLFF.

The chain is built from TRBV28 and TRBJ1-4; D gene ambiguous. There are 15 residues in the CDR3. Trimming cost V 4 bases and J 1 base, with 10 bases left between them. Germline CDR1 reads MDHEN; CDR2 reads SYDVKM. The CDR3 coding sequence is TGTGCCAGCAGTTCCCTGGCTGTAACTAATGAAAAACTGTTTTTT. Encoded protein: CASSSLAVTNEKLFF.

The V and J genes are TRBV7-8 and TRBJ2-1; maybe TRBD2 (7 bases). CDR1 and CDR2 (germline): SGHVS, FQNEAQ. Deletions cut 1 base from V and 10 bases from J, with 14 bases between. CDR3 length: 14 residues. CDR3 amino acids: CASSLVRERGEQFF. CDR3 DNA sequence: TGTGCCAGCAGCTTAGTGCGGGAGAGGGGGGAGCAGTTCTTC.

Only a few counts were recorded for this clone. J is TRBJ1-1 and V is TRBV5-5; no clear D. Germline CDR1 reads SGHKS; CDR2 reads YYEKEE (reference sequence). V lost 0 bases to trimming and J lost 6 bases, with 12 bases between them. The CDR3 is made up of 14 amino acids. The CDR3 bases are TGTGCCAGCAGCTTGGCAGGTCGTCAGGCTGAAGCTTTCTTT. Its translation is CASSLAGRQAEAFF.

The CDR3 spells CASSLSGTEQFF. The CDR3 nucleotides are TGTGCCAGCAGCTTAAGCGGGACTGAGCAGTTCTTC. V and J are TRBV7-3 and TRBJ2-1; a possible D gene is TRBD2 (6 bases). The CDR3 has 12 residues. V lost 1 base and J lost 9, with 7 bases in between. The V gene's germline CDR1 is SGHTA and CDR2 FQGTGA.

The chain employs TRBV30 and TRBJ2-5; D might be TRBD2 (6 bases). Germline CDR1 reads GTSNPN; CDR2 reads SVGIG (reference sequence). This CDR3 is built from 14 residues. V lost 2 bases and J 7 bases, leaving 17 bases between the germline ends. CDR3 sequence reads: CAWSRGRGTGTQYF. Here the CDR3 DNA reads TGTGCCTGGAGTAGGGGTCGCGGGACGGGGACCCAGTACTTC.

V is TRBV29-1 and J is TRBJ2-5, with 7 bases that match TRBD1. The germline gives CDR1 SQVTM, CDR2 ANQGSEA. There are 15 residues in the CDR3. The V and J ends lost 0 bases and 5 bases, in that order; junction bases with no gene match: 9. The CDR3 loop reads CSVEDQFKGAETQYF. In DNA form, the CDR3 reads TGCAGCGTTGAAGATCAGTTTAAGGGGGCGGAGACCCAGTACTTC.